Shown below are 22 T cell receptor beta chains from a single sample sequenced in a study of cytomegalovirus exposure and HLA in healthy donors. Some clones are missing from TCRdb's copy, which holds only in-frame ones; the method was immunoSEQ multiplex PCR. The profile shows 100,000 to 150,000 clones, approximately 94% of them singletons. The sample taken for sequencing was PBMCs. These receptors all come from a woman younger than 35 in good health and CMV-seronegative.

The chain joins TRBV6-4 to TRBJ2-3; TRBD2 agrees at 8 bases. V trimming: 5 bases; J trimming: 0 bases; junction bases outside the gene matches: 7. The length of the CDR3 is 16 residues. Germline V lookup: CDR1 MRHNA, CDR2 SNTAGT. CDR3 nucleotides: TGTGCCAGCAGTACGGCCTCGGGGGGGAGCACAGATACGCAGTATTTT. This sequence encodes CASSTASGGSTDTQYF.

V gene TRBV5-6 combines with J gene TRBJ2-1, with 8 bases identical to TRBD2. Per germline, CDR1 SGHDT and CDR2 YYEEEE. The V and J ends lost 5 bases and 6 bases, in that order; junction bases with no gene match: 4. This CDR3 contains 13 residues. This chain's CDR3 is CASRHTSGNEQFF. The CDR3 region has the DNA TGTGCCAGCAGGCATACTAGCGGCAATGAGCAGTTCTTC.

V usage is TRBV7-2 and J usage is TRBJ2-1; 10 nucleotides match TRBD1. CDR3 length: 15 amino acids. V gave up 6 bases and J gave up 9 bases; unmatched junction bases: 11. The germline V gene encodes CDR1 SGHTA and CDR2 FQGNSA. The CDR3 nucleotides read TGTGCCAGCAGGGACTGGGACAGGGGAGGTAGTGAGCAGTTCTTC. Translated, it gives CASRDWDRGGSEQFF.

The CDR3 is CASSPGTGNQPQHF. In nucleotides, the CDR3 is TGTGCCAGTAGTCCTGGGACAGGGAATCAGCCCCAGCATTTT. The chain links TRBV19 to TRBJ1-5; 9 bases are shared with TRBD1. The germline gives CDR1 LNHDA, CDR2 SQIVND (reference sequence). The V and J ends lost 5 bases and 4 bases, in that order; junction bases with no gene match: 3. The CDR3 runs 14 residues.

This clone was seen a single time. The chain has TRBV5-1 and TRBJ1-3; TRBD1 might be the D (5 bases). The germline V gene has CDR1 SGHRS and CDR2 YFSETQ. CDR3 size: 15 residues. The V end lost 2 bases, the J end lost 3 bases, and 12 bases lay between the germline ends. The CDR3 is CASSLGRGLGNTIYF. In DNA form, the CDR3 reads TGCGCCAGCAGCTTAGGTAGGGGACTTGGAAACACCATATATTTT.

This chain joins TRBV28 and TRBJ2-1, with D unclear. This CDR3 spans 14 amino acids. V lost 2 bases, J lost 10 bases, and 15 bases lay in between. Germline lookup yields CDR1 MDHEN and CDR2 SYDVKM. The CDR3 nucleotides are TGTGCCAGCAGTTTAGTTCAAGGATATAGCGAGCAGTTCTTC. Its protein product is CASSLVQGYSEQFF. The complete variable domain, with remaining parts taken from reference TRBV28 and TRBJ2-1, reads DVKVTQSSRYLVKRTGEKVFLECVQDMDHENMFWYRQDPGLGLRLIYFSYDVKMKEKGDIPEGYSVSREKKERFSLILESASTNQTSMYLCASSLVQGYSEQFFGPGTRLTVL.

The chain uses TRBV27 and TRBJ2-1, with 13 bases matching TRBD2. In germline, CDR1 is MNHEY, CDR2 SMNVEV (reference sequence). The CDR3 totals 14 residues. J lost 9 bases, V lost 6 bases, and 5 bases had no gene match. As DNA, the CDR3 is TGTGCCAGCAGGCGACTAGCGGGGGGACCTGAGCAGTTCTTC. It specifies CASRRLAGGPEQFF.

A single count supports this clone. Compared with germline, one end of the junction differs, possibly owing to a read error. The chain couples TRBV19 to TRBJ2-6; a possible D gene is TRBD2 (6 bases). Germline lookup yields CDR1 LNHDA and CDR2 SQIVND (reference sequence). This CDR3 is built from 17 residues. CDR3: CASSVEQGAGGANVLTF. DNA of the CDR3: TGTGCCAGTAGTGTAGAGCAAGGGGCGGGGGGGGCCAACGTCCTGACTTTC.

The chain couples TRBV19 to TRBJ1-1; no clear D. Trimming pared 6 bases from V and 8 bases from J, leaving 13 bases between. Per the germline V gene, CDR1 is LNHDA and CDR2 is SQIVND (reference sequence). This CDR3 spans 12 amino acids. The DNA for the CDR3 is TGTGCCAGTAGAAGGGATCGGGGAGAAGCTTTCTTT. This gives the protein CASRRDRGEAFF.

This clone was counted a few times. The chain joins TRBV9 to TRBJ2-7, with a weak D call TRBD1 (5 bases). Germline V CDR1 and CDR2: SGDLS, YYNGEE. The CDR3 has 14 amino acids. V lost 0 bases to trimming and J lost 0 bases, with 7 bases between them. The CDR3 sequence: CASSVGTNSYEQYF. The CDR3 DNA is TGTGCCAGCAGCGTAGGGACAAACTCCTACGAGCAGTACTTC.

The V call is TRBV27, the J call TRBJ1-1; 8 bases align to TRBD1. With V trimmed by 6 bases and J by 7 bases, 10 bases remained unmatched. The germline gives CDR1 MNHEY, CDR2 SMNVEV (reference sequence). The CDR3 spans 14 residues. CDR3 coding DNA: TGTGCCAGCAGCCCCCCGGGACAGGTTAATGAAGCTTTCTTT. Translation: CASSPPGQVNEAFF.

This chain's CDR3 is CATEAGQGTYEQYF. The CDR3 DNA follows: TGTGCCACCGAGGCGGGACAGGGGACCTACGAGCAGTACTTC. The chain uses TRBV6-1 and TRBJ2-7; the match to TRBD1 covers 10 bases. CDR1 is MNHNS, CDR2 SASEGT, per germline. CDR3 size: 14 residues. With V trimmed by 10 bases and J by 2 bases, 8 bases remained unmatched.

V and J are TRBV5-1 and TRBJ1-1; possible D gene TRBD1, 5 bases. The germline V and J ends were trimmed by 0 bases and 7 bases, with 13 bases remaining between them. In germline, CDR1 is SGHRS, CDR2 YFSETQ. CDR3 length: 14 amino acids. DNA of the CDR3: TGCGCCAGCAGCTTGGAAGGGACTTACTTTGAAGCTTTCTTT. Its protein product is CASSLEGTYFEAFF.

V is TRBV11-2 and J is TRBJ2-7; 9 nucleotides match TRBD1. Germline CDR1 reads SGHAT; CDR2 reads FQNNGV. The length of the CDR3 is 15 residues. V shed 5 bases and J 2 bases; nucleotides not matched to a gene: 7. This CDR3 reads CASSQRQGVPYEQYF. The CDR3 coding sequence is TGTGCCAGCAGCCAAAGACAGGGGGTCCCCTACGAGCAGTACTTC. The variable domain in full, with the rest retrieved from reference TRBV11-2 and TRBJ2-7, is EAGVAQSPRYKIIEKRQSVAFWCNPISGHATLYWYQQILGQGPKLLIQFQNNGVVDDSQLPKDRFSAERLKGVDSTLKIQPAKLEDSAVYLCASSQRQGVPYEQYFGPGTRLTVT.

The rearrangement joins TRBV5-4 to TRBJ1-2; D gene unclear. The V end lost 3 bases, the J end lost 5 bases, and 5 bases lay between the germline ends. CDR1 is SGHNT, CDR2 YYREEE, per germline (reference sequence). CDR3 length: 11 amino acids. The CDR3 sequence is CASSSTYGYTF. The CDR3 DNA is TGTGCCAGCAGCTCCACTTATGGCTACACCTTC.

The V and J genes are TRBV7-6 and TRBJ1-3; no clear D. The CDR3 contains 14 residues. Trimming took off 1 base at V and 2 bases at J, with 6 bases between the two ends. Germline values: CDR1 SGHVS, CDR2 FNYEAQ. CDR3 region: CASSLEETGNTIYF. CDR3 sequence (DNA): TGTGCCAGCAGCTTAGAAGAGACTGGAAACACCATATATTTT.

The gene calls are TRBV19 and TRBJ1-1, with 7 bases aligning to TRBD1. Germline V CDR1 and CDR2: LNHDA, SQIVND (reference sequence). V lost 4 bases, J lost 1 base, and 9 bases stayed unmatched. The CDR3 spans 16 residues. The CDR3 region is CASSTKPGQTNTEAFF. For the CDR3, the DNA is TGTGCCAGTAGTACAAAACCGGGACAGACGAACACTGAAGCTTTCTTT.

This chain joins TRBV5-5 and TRBJ1-1, with TRBD1 matching over 7 bases. The V gene's germline CDR1 is SGHKS and CDR2 YYEKEE (reference sequence). The ends lost 0 bases at V and 0 bases at J; junction bases unmatched: 5. The CDR3 length is 16 residues. In DNA form, the CDR3 reads TGTGCCAGCAGCTTGGGGCGAGGGGGCATGAACACTGAAGCTTTCTTT. This codes for CASSLGRGGMNTEAFF.

In this sample, this clone turned up once. This chain links TRBV4-1 with TRBJ2-6; perhaps TRBD1 as D (6 bases). CDR1 is MGHRA and CDR2 is YSYEKL in the germline V gene. Trimming took off 4 bases at V and 4 bases at J, with 14 bases between the two ends. The CDR3 is 16 amino acids. Written as DNA, the CDR3 is TGCGCCAGCAGCCGGTCCCAGGGGCCCGGGGCCAACGTCCTGACTTTC. Its protein product is CASSRSQGPGANVLTF.

The V and J genes are TRBV7-9 and TRBJ2-5, with D uncertain. CDR1 is SEHNR, CDR2 FQNEAQ, per germline (reference sequence). This CDR3 has 16 residues. The V and J ends lost 7 bases and 1 base respectively, with 19 bases between them. The CDR3 sequence: CASNDWVASVQETQYF. CDR3 in DNA: TGTGCCAGCAACGACTGGGTAGCCTCGGTCCAAGAGACCCAGTACTTC. Filled out from reference TRBV7-9 and TRBJ2-5, the complete variable domain reads DTGVSQNPRHKITKRGQNVTFRCDPISEHNRLYWYRQTLGQGPEFLTYFQNEAQLEKSRLLSDRFSAERPKGSFSTLEIQRTEQGDSAMYLCASNDWVASVQETQYFGPGTRLLVL.

The rearrangement links TRBV9 to TRBJ2-5, with a possible D match to TRBD2 (5 bases). The CDR3 length is 15 residues. Germline-derived CDR1 and CDR2 are SGDLS and YYNGEE. V lost 3 bases and J lost 0, with 12 bases in between. The CDR3 protein is CASSAGTDYQETQYF. The DNA of the CDR3 is TGTGCCAGCAGCGCTGGAACGGACTACCAAGAGACCCAGTACTTC.

This rearrangement joins TRBV9 to TRBJ1-3; 7 bases agree with TRBD1. V lost 7 bases to trimming and J lost 2 bases; unmatched junction nucleotides: 9. The germline gives CDR1 SGDLS, CDR2 YYNGEE. This CDR3 region has 15 residues. The CDR3: CASGRDSEPGNTIYF. The CDR3 coding sequence is TGTGCCAGCGGCCGGGACAGCGAACCTGGAAACACCATATATTTT.